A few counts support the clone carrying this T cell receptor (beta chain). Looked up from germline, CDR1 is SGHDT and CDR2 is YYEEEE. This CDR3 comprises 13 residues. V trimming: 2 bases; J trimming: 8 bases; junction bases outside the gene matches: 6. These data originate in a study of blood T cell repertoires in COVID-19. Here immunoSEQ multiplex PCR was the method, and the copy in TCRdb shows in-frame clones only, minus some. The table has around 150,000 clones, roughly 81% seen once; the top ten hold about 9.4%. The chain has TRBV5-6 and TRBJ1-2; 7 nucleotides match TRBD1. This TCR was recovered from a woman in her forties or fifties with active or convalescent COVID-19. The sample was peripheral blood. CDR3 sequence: CASSFDRAIGYTF. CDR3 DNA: TGTGCCAGCAGCTTCGACAGGGCCATCGGCTACACCTTC.